The 28 T cell receptor beta chains in this list originate from one sample, sequenced in a study of PD-1 blockade in classical Hodgkin lymphoma. As for time point: newly diagnosed, previously untreated cHL patient sample. Profiled with immunoSEQ multiplex PCR; TCRdb holds only in-frame clones, not every one. Found here are fewer than 35,000 clones, 90% to 95% of them singletons; the top ten hold about 2.5%. The specimen sequenced was peripheral blood mononuclear cells (PBMCs). The source is a human donor with classical Hodgkin lymphoma.

The V and J genes are TRBV19 and TRBJ1-5, with D perhaps TRBD1 (6 bases). Trimming took 7 bases from V and 3 from J, leaving 19 bases between them. Germline CDR1 LNHDA, CDR2 SQIVND (reference sequence). The CDR3 consists of 16 residues. CDR3 bases: TGTGCCAGTAATCGTGGGGGGGGCAGGGTCAATCAGCCCCAGCATTTT. Translation gives CASNRGGGRVNQPQHF.

This chain uses TRBV6-5 with TRBJ2-3, with D maybe TRBD2 (6 bases). CDR1 and CDR2 (germline): MNHEY, SVGAGI. CDR3 size: 15 residues. Trimming took off 7 bases at V and 2 bases at J, with 16 bases between the two ends. CDR3 loop: CASTNRRGYTDTQYF. CDR3 coding DNA: TGTGCCAGCACGAACCGGCGGGGATACACAGATACGCAGTATTTT.

This chain joins TRBV11-1 and TRBJ2-1, with 11 bases fitting TRBD2. J lost 2 bases, V lost 2 bases, and 11 bases had no gene match. CDR1 and CDR2 (germline): SGHAT, FQDESV (reference sequence). This CDR3 is built from 19 residues. The CDR3, as DNA: TGTGCCAGCAGCTTATTGCGTAGCGGGAGGGCTCAGGCCTACAATGAGCAGTTCTTC. Translated, it gives CASSLLRSGRAQAYNEQFF.

This chain joins TRBV2 and TRBJ2-1; D not certain. Between the trimmed V and J ends, which lost 4 bases and 4 bases, there was a span of 2 bases. The CDR3 loop spans 11 amino acids. CDR1 is SNHLY and CDR2 is FYNNEI in the germline V gene. DNA of the CDR3: TGTGCCAGCAGTGCTTACAATGAGCAGTTCTTC. It translates to CASSAYNEQFF. Looking up the rest from reference TRBV2 and TRBJ2-1 gives the full variable domain: EPEVTQTPSHQVTQMGQEVILRCVPISNHLYFYWYRQILGQKVEFLVSFYNNEISEKSEIFDDQFSVERPDGSNFTLKIRSTKLEDSAMYFCASSAYNEQFFGPGTRLTVL.

V usage is TRBV9 and J usage is TRBJ1-3, with unresolved D. Trimming pared 0 bases from V and 9 bases from J, leaving 10 bases between. CDR3 length: 13 residues. Germline V gives CDR1 SGDLS, CDR2 YYNGEE. The CDR3 coding sequence is TGTGCCAGCAGCGTAGGTCCTAGGAGCACCATATATTTT. It is translated as CASSVGPRSTIYF.

The chain combines TRBV7-6 with TRBJ2-1; 8 nucleotides align to TRBD1. In germline, CDR1 is SGHVS, CDR2 FNYEAQ. V dropped 5 bases and J dropped 5; count of bases not matched to a gene: 11. The CDR3 runs 16 residues. In DNA form, the CDR3 reads TGTGCCAGCAGCCTAGAAGGGACAGGTATTCACAATGAGCAGTTCTTC. It is translated as CASSLEGTGIHNEQFF.

V and J are TRBV27 and TRBJ2-7, with D possibly being TRBD2 (5 bases). CDR3 length equals 13 residues. The germline CDR1 and CDR2 sequences are MNHEY and SMNVEV (reference sequence). With 5 bases removed from V and 2 bases from J, the gap between germline ends came to 10 bases. CDR3 DNA: TGTGCCAGCAGTCTGGACTCAACCTACGAGCAGTACTTC. Amino acid sequence: CASSLDSTYEQYF.

This sequence joins TRBV9 and TRBJ2-3; D perhaps matches TRBD1 (6 bases). V was cut by 4 bases and J by 8 bases, with 20 bases left in between. The germline gives CDR1 SGDLS, CDR2 YYNGEE. The CDR3 covers 15 residues. This chain's CDR3 is CASSPRGTGPATQYF. DNA of the CDR3: TGTGCCAGCAGCCCTCGGGGAACAGGGCCAGCTACGCAGTATTTT. Filled out from reference TRBV9 and TRBJ2-3, the complete variable domain reads DSGVTQTPKHLITATGQRVTLRCSPRSGDLSVYWYQQSLDQGLQFLIQYYNGEERAKGNILERFSAQQFPDLHSELNLSSLELGDSALYFCASSPRGTGPATQYFGPGTRLTVL.

V and J are TRBV19 and TRBJ1-2, with D perhaps matching TRBD1 (5 bases). Germline CDR1 LNHDA, CDR2 SQIVND (reference sequence). This CDR3 contains 17 residues. Between the trimmed V and J ends, which lost 5 bases and 3 bases, there was a span of 22 bases. Here the CDR3 reads CASSPPRGVKSDYGYTF. DNA of the CDR3: TGTGCCAGTAGTCCCCCTCGGGGCGTCAAGAGTGACTATGGCTACACCTTC.

This sequence joins TRBV6-6 and TRBJ2-7; D may match TRBD1 or TRBD2 (6 bases each). Germline V gives CDR1 MNHNY, CDR2 SVGAGI (reference sequence). The CDR3 length is 13 residues. Deletions cut 5 bases from V and 7 bases from J, with 15 bases between. This CDR3 reads CASSTLGAGEQYF. The DNA for the CDR3 is TGTGCCAGCAGTACCCTGGGGGCGGGAGAGCAGTACTTC.

The genes are TRBV6-6 and TRBJ1-1; 10 bases fit TRBD1. The CDR3 is made up of 16 amino acids. CDR1 and CDR2 from the germline V gene are MNHNY and SVGAGI (reference sequence). V lost 5 bases to trimming and J lost 8 bases; unmatched junction nucleotides: 14. CDR3 sequence (DNA): TGTGCCAGCAGTAAACCCCGGACAGGGGGTGGGTGGGAAGCTTTCTTT. It is translated as CASSKPRTGGGWEAFF.

The V gene is TRBV28, the J gene TRBJ2-7; D possibly corresponds to TRBD2 (5 bases). V gave up 6 bases and J gave up 7 bases, with 19 bases separating them. The germline CDR1 and CDR2 sequences are MDHEN and SYDVKM. There are 14 residues in the CDR3. The CDR3 DNA sequence: TGTGCCAGCAGGTCCGCCTCCAACGGGGTGGAGCAGTACTTC. Translated: CASRSASNGVEQYF.

The chain joins TRBV11-3 to TRBJ2-7, with 8 positions matching TRBD2. Germline V CDR1 and CDR2: SGHNT, YENEEA. With V trimmed by 4 bases and J by 0 bases, 2 bases remained unmatched. The CDR3 runs 14 residues. The CDR3 region is CASSSTSDSYEQYF. In nucleotides, the CDR3 is TGTGCCAGCAGCTCGACTAGCGACTCCTACGAGCAGTACTTC.

This clone was found once. The chain recombines TRBV5-1 with TRBJ2-3; tentative D call: TRBD2 (5 bases). The CDR3 length is 15 residues. Trimming removed 4 bases from V and 6 bases from J, with 18 bases in between. Looked up from germline, CDR1 is SGHRS and CDR2 is YFSETQ. CDR3 sequence (DNA): TGCGCCAGCAGCCCTCGGACTGGCGCAAGTGATACGCAGTATTTT. Translation gives CASSPRTGASDTQYF.

This chain uses TRBV7-9 with TRBJ1-2; D is unclear. The V end lost 1 base, the J end lost 4 bases, and 10 bases lay between the germline ends. Germline-derived CDR1 and CDR2 are SEHNR and FQNEAQ (reference sequence). The length of the CDR3 is 14 residues. The CDR3 DNA sequence: TGTGCCAGCAGCTTAGAAGGAGGGATCTATGGCTACACCTTC. It is translated as CASSLEGGIYGYTF.

This chain joins TRBV4-1 and TRBJ2-7; D is possibly TRBD1 or TRBD2 (5 bases each). Per the germline V gene, CDR1 is MGHRA and CDR2 is YSYEKL. CDR3 length: 18 residues. The V end was cut by 3 bases, the J end by 2 bases, with 23 bases between. The CDR3 nucleotides read TGCGCCAGCAGCCAGCCGGGACCGACGATTAGCCAACCCTACGAGCAGTACTTC. Its protein product is CASSQPGPTISQPYEQYF.

This chain uses TRBV20-1 with TRBJ2-1, with no clear D. CDR3 length equals 11 residues. Looked up from germline, CDR1 is DFQATT and CDR2 is SNEGSKA (reference sequence). Trimming shortened V by 5 bases and J by 9 bases, and 11 bases separated the two germline ends. CDR3 residues: CSAWVLGEQFF. In DNA form, the CDR3 reads TGCAGTGCTTGGGTTTTGGGTGAGCAGTTCTTC.

The genes are TRBV15 and TRBJ2-5, with a weak D call TRBD2 (6 bases). Germline V gene lookup returns CDR1 LNHNV and CDR2 YYDKDF (reference sequence). The V gene lost 0 bases and the J gene lost 2 bases, with 10 bases spanning the gap. The CDR3 has 15 amino acids. CDR3 loop: CATSRDPGLQETQYF. DNA for the CDR3: TGTGCCACCAGCAGAGATCCGGGACTGCAAGAGACCCAGTACTTC.

The chain joins TRBV7-8 to TRBJ1-1; no firm D call. Germline V lookup: CDR1 SGHVS, CDR2 FQNEAQ. V lost 1 base, J lost 1 base, and 10 bases lay in between. This CDR3 comprises 15 residues. CDR3: CASSLGVGGNTEAFF. Written as DNA, the CDR3 is TGTGCCAGCAGCTTAGGAGTGGGCGGGAACACTGAAGCTTTCTTT.

The chain combines TRBV6-6 with TRBJ1-2, with 8 bases lining up with TRBD1. Germline CDR1 and CDR2: MNHNY and SVGAGI (reference sequence). V dropped 5 bases and J dropped 8; count of bases not matched to a gene: 10. The CDR3 covers 14 residues. This CDR3 is CASSQLWTGYGYTF. CDR3 sequence (DNA): TGTGCCAGCAGTCAACTTTGGACAGGGTACGGCTACACCTTC.

This sequence joins TRBV19 and TRBJ1-6; TRBD1 aligns across 9 bases. Trimming removed 4 bases from V and 6 bases from J; junction bases left unmatched: 4. This CDR3 comprises 15 residues. Germline V lookup: CDR1 LNHDA, CDR2 SQIVND (reference sequence). CDR3 nucleotides: TGTGCCAGTAGTACGGGACAGGGCGCTAATTCACCCCTCCACTTT. This sequence encodes CASSTGQGANSPLHF.

The V call is TRBV6-5, the J call TRBJ2-7; TRBD2 matches 9 bases. Trimming removed 6 bases from V and 3 bases from J; junction bases left unmatched: 9. The CDR3 loop spans 15 amino acids. Per the germline V gene, CDR1 is MNHEY and CDR2 is SVGAGI. The CDR3 DNA reads TGTGCCAGCAGCCATAGCGGGAGAAGCAGCTACGAGCAGTACTTC. This encodes CASSHSGRSSYEQYF.

V and J are TRBV5-4 and TRBJ1-2, with 7 bases that match TRBD1. V dropped 4 bases and J dropped 5; count of bases not matched to a gene: 14. The germline CDR1 and CDR2 sequences are SGHNT and YYREEE (reference sequence). This CDR3 spans 16 amino acids. The CDR3 sequence is CASSHIFGTVVYGYTF. Here the CDR3 DNA reads TGTGCCAGCAGCCATATATTCGGGACAGTAGTGTATGGCTACACCTTC.

V gene TRBV11-2 combines with J gene TRBJ2-5; 14 bases match TRBD2. V dropped 4 bases and J dropped 5; count of bases not matched to a gene: 6. The CDR3 has 16 amino acids. CDR1 and CDR2 (germline): SGHAT, FQNNGV. In DNA, the CDR3 is TGTGCCAGCAGCTCCAGACTAGCGGGAGGGAAGGAGACCCAGTACTTC. It translates to CASSSRLAGGKETQYF.

The rearrangement joins TRBV19 to TRBJ2-1; D remains unclear. The CDR3 has 18 residues. In germline, CDR1 is LNHDA, CDR2 SQIVND (reference sequence). Trimming took off 2 bases at V and 0 bases at J, with 17 bases between the two ends. CDR3 sequence reads: CASSIRRRLTDSYNEQFF. The CDR3 nucleotides read TGTGCCAGTAGTATAAGACGGCGGCTTACCGACTCCTACAATGAGCAGTTCTTC.

The chain uses TRBV7-2 and TRBJ1-2; D gene uncertain. Germline CDR1 is SGHTA and CDR2 is FQGNSA. The CDR3 is made up of 15 amino acids. Between the trimmed V and J ends, which lost 7 bases and 2 bases, there was a span of 17 bases. In DNA, the CDR3 is TGTGCCAGCACCCTTAGTTGGGGAGACAACTATGGCTACACCTTC. Translation gives CASTLSWGDNYGYTF.

V and J are TRBV15 and TRBJ2-1; no definite D call. The V and J ends lost 7 bases and 8 bases respectively, with 21 bases between them. The germline V gene encodes CDR1 LNHNV and CDR2 YYDKDF (reference sequence). The CDR3 totals 15 residues. CDR3 nucleotide sequence: TGTGCCACCAAAATTACGGATCAAAGCGACTATGAGCAGTTCTTC. Encoded protein: CATKITDQSDYEQFF. The whole variable domain, filled in from reference TRBV15 and TRBJ2-1, reads DAMVIQNPRYQVTQFGKPVTLSCSQTLNHNVMYWYQQKSSQAPKLLFHYYDKDFNNEADTPDNFQSRRPNTSFCFLDIRSPGLGDTAMYLCATKITDQSDYEQFFGPGTRLTVL.

The V and J genes are TRBV5-1 and TRBJ2-3; no clear D. The V end lost 2 bases, the J end lost 3 bases, and 7 bases lay between the germline ends. This CDR3 region has 13 residues. Germline-derived CDR1 and CDR2 are SGHRS and YFSETQ. In DNA form, the CDR3 reads TGCGCCAGCAGCTTTATCTTAACAGATACGCAGTATTTT. It codes for CASSFILTDTQYF.